The clone carrying this TCR beta chain occurred a few times. The entry originates in a study of cytomegalovirus exposure and HLA in healthy donors. The V gene lost 8 bases and the J gene lost 2 bases, with 17 bases spanning the gap. Germline-derived CDR1 and CDR2 are MNHEY and SMNVEV (reference sequence). The CDR3 length is 15 residues. The PCR employed 60 Vbeta primers together with 13 Jbeta primers. Libraries were prepared by immunoSEQ multiplex PCR; TCRdb keeps only in-frame clonotypes and omits some of them. The data hold 95,000 to 100,000 clones, with less than 10% observed a single time. The sample taken for sequencing was PBMCs. The TCR was taken from a man in his fifties or sixties in good health and CMV-seropositive. V and J are TRBV27 and TRBJ2-3; the D is unclear. CDR3 amino acids: CASQAIGTTTDTQYF. CDR3 in DNA: TGTGCCAGCCAGGCTATCGGAACCACCACAGATACGCAGTATTTT.